This is a list of T cell receptor beta chains from one sample in a study of OX40 agonist ivuxolimab in advanced cancers. Sequenced by immunoSEQ multiplex PCR; TCRdb stores in-frame clones only, minus some. Of over 15,000 clones listed, about three quarters are singletons. The material was CD4+ or CD8+ T cells sorted from blood, obtained in a trial of the OX40 agonist ivuxolimab. The origin of the receptors is an adult with an advanced solid tumor such as melanoma, head and neck, liver or kidney cancer. Both conserved end residues are trimmed from each CDR3. D genes are given only for firm matches.

v_call,j_call,d_call,cdr3_aa
TRBV5-6,TRBJ2-7,TRBD2,ASSNGRGAYEQY
TRBV15,TRBJ2-1,TRBD2,ATSREREAANEQF
TRBV5-1,TRBJ1-1,TRBD1,ASSPWTGPNTEAF
TRBV4-3,TRBJ2-2,TRBD2,ASSQEPSGGHTGELF
TRBV27,TRBJ1-2,.,ASASTRYYGYT
TRBV4-1,TRBJ2-7,.,ASSQEPGISYEQY
TRBV7-6,TRBJ2-3,TRBD2,ASTGLAGGDTQY
TRBV6-8,TRBJ2-7,.,ASGGIGQPYEQY
TRBV19,TRBJ2-2,.,ASSITSANTGELF
TRBV4-2,TRBJ1-1,.,ASSQGAGSTEAF
TRBV9,TRBJ2-7,.,ASSVDQLEEYEQY
TRBV28,TRBJ2-1,TRBD2,ASQGTSGRHEQF
TRBV28,TRBJ2-1,TRBD2,ASSPLAGGPLDEQF
TRBV15,TRBJ2-7,TRBD2,ATSRVGGDYEQY
TRBV5-1,TRBJ2-1,.,ASSLESAQWSNEQF
TRBV5-6,TRBJ2-7,.,ASSPITGSSIYEQY
TRBV4-3,TRBJ1-2,TRBD1,ASSQARGSIYGYT
TRBV5-6,TRBJ1-3,.,ASSFGGFANTIY
TRBV5-1,TRBJ2-3,TRBD1,ASSFFQGARAPDTQY
TRBV6-1,TRBJ2-4,.,ASSERVPDRY
TRBV9,TRBJ2-5,TRBD1,ASSVFGTGGETQY
TRBV7-2,TRBJ1-2,TRBD1,ASSLGTGRMRGYT
TRBV5-1,TRBJ2-3,TRBD2,ASSTGTSRTDTQY
TRBV28,TRBJ2-7,.,ASSLPRVLFYEQY
TRBV6-6,TRBJ1-2,.,ASSYSRTDHYGYT
TRBV5-4,TRBJ1-4,.,ASSFRGVGEKLF
TRBV2,TRBJ2-2,TRBD2,ASSEIGLAGSTGELF
TRBV28,.,.,ASSRQMTYEQY
TRBV7-9,TRBJ1-1,.,ASSPRAQNTEAF
TRBV29-1,TRBJ1-2,.,SVIAGPGYT
TRBV7-9,TRBJ2-1,.,ASSLKGWDEQF
TRBV4-1,TRBJ2-7,.,ASSATGYGEQY
TRBV7-9,TRBJ2-2,TRBD1,ASSSTRGPTGELF
TRBV15,TRBJ1-1,.,ATSRDRPPTTEAF
TRBV7-2,TRBJ2-3,TRBD1,ASSRGPGGPDTQY
TRBV6-4,TRBJ2-2,TRBD1,ASSASGGSGELF
TRBV9,TRBJ2-5,TRBD2,ASSVSGSVETQY
TRBV4-1,TRBJ2-7,.,ASSQDPGNYEQY
TRBV28,TRBJ2-7,.,ASSSRVMSSYEQY
TRBV5-1,.,TRBD2,ASSLRREGYEQY
TRBV4-1,TRBJ1-5,.,ASSPDGPFARQPQH
TRBV6-5,TRBJ2-7,.,ASSLGSAYEQY
TRBV19,TRBJ2-3,TRBD2,ASSTIAGVADTQY
TRBV7-9,TRBJ2-7,.,ASRPPWGAQEQY
TRBV27,TRBJ1-4,.,ASSYRQGPDEKLF
TRBV6-1,TRBJ1-2,.,AITDSYGYT
TRBV6-6,TRBJ2-7,TRBD1,ASSFGTGLYEQY
TRBV4-3,TRBJ1-4,.,ASSKVVPTNEKLF
TRBV6-6,TRBJ1-1,.,ASSYQGYPMDTEAF
TRBV7-2,TRBJ2-5,.,ASSLEPVASQY
TRBV7-9,TRBJ1-1,TRBD1,ASSVIQGAETEAF
TRBV6-4,TRBJ1-1,.,ASSYSEKSGAF
TRBV23-1,TRBJ2-6,.,ASSQDGGSGANVLT
TRBV14,TRBJ2-1,.,ASSQGTPSYNEQF
TRBV7-2,TRBJ2-7,.,ASSRQLTYEQY
TRBV19,TRBJ2-3,.,ASRFGALGTDTQY
TRBV7-9,TRBJ1-4,TRBD1,ASSPTGGETNEKLF